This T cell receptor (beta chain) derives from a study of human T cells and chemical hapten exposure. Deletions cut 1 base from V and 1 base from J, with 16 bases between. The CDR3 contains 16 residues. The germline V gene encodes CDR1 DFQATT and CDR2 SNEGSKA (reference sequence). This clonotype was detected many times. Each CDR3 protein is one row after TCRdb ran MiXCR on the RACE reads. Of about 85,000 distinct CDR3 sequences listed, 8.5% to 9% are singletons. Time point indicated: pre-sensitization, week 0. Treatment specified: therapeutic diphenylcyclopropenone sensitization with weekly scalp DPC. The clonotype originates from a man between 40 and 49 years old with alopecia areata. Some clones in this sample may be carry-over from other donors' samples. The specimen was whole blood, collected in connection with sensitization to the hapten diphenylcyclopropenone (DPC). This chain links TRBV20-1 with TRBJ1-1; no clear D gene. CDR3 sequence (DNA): TGCAGTGCTAGAGCTCCGATTCAAGTCGGGAACACTGAAGCTTTCTTT. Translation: CSARAPIQVGNTEAFF.